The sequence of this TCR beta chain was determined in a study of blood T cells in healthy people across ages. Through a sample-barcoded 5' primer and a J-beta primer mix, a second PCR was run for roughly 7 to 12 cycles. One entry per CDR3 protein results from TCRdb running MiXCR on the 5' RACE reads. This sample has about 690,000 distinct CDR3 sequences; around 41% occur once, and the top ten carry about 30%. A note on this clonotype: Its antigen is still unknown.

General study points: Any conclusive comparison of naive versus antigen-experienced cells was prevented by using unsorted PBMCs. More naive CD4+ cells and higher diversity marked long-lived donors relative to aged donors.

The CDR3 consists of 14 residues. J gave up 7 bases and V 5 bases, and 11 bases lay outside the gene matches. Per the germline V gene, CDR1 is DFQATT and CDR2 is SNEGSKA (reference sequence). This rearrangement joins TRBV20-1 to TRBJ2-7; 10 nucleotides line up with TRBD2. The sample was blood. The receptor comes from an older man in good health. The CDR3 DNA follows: TGCAGTGCTCCTCGGACTAGCGGTCGGCATGAGCAGTACTTC. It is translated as CSAPRTSGRHEQYF.